The entry that follows covers one T cell receptor (beta chain) sequence. The data are from a study of pediatric ulcerative colitis. CDR1 is MDHEN and CDR2 is SYDVKM in the germline V gene. After removal of 5 bases from V and 1 base from J, the junction contained 8 bases not matched to a gene. This CDR3 spans 16 amino acids. The method was immunoSEQ multiplex PCR; TCRdb's version includes in-frame clones alone and lacks a portion of them. The profile shows fewer than 13,000 clones, roughly 82% of them singletons. During colonoscopy, one to two rectal pinch biopsies were collected. This TCR was recovered from a girl aged 5-17 years who was a control in a study of pediatric ulcerative colitis. This chain links TRBV28 with TRBJ1-5; 7 bases are shared with TRBD1. Sample: gut tissue. The CDR3 loop reads CASSPGQEGSNQPQHF. The CDR3 DNA reads TGTGCCAGCAGTCCCGGACAGGAAGGGAGCAATCAGCCCCAGCATTTT.